Given below is one TCR beta chain in context. This record belongs to a study of prognosis after radiotherapy for stage I lung cancer. Two-round multiplex PCR, the amplification method, yielded TCR beta CDR3 from genomic DNA. The authors ran first-round PCR with primers specific to each TRBV and TRBJ gene. Using its own MiXCR run on the multiplex PCR reads, TCRdb lists one record per CDR3 protein. The sample has about 26,000 distinct CDR3 sequences, roughly two fifths seen once; the top ten hold around a third. The CDR3 sequence is 17 residues long. Trimming took off 7 bases at V and 0 bases at J, with 16 bases between the two ends. CDR1 MNHEY and CDR2 SMNVEV come from the germline V gene (reference sequence).

This TCR was recovered from a donor aged 50 or older with non-small cell lung cancer. The sample was PBMCs, taken before or after stereotactic body radiation therapy (not recorded which). V gene TRBV27 combines with J gene TRBJ2-6; D gene ambiguous. The CDR3 DNA is TGTGCCAGCATTTCCCCCCTGTGTCGCTCTGGGGCCAACGTCCTGACTTTC. Protein product: CASISPLCRSGANVLTF. Variable domain in full (rest from reference TRBV27 and TRBJ2-6): EAQVTQNPRYLITVTGKKLTVTCSQNMNHEYMSWYRQDPGLGLRQIYYSMNVEVTDKGDVPEGYKVSRKEKRNFPLILESPSPNQTSLYFCASISPLCRSGANVLTFGAGSRLTVL.